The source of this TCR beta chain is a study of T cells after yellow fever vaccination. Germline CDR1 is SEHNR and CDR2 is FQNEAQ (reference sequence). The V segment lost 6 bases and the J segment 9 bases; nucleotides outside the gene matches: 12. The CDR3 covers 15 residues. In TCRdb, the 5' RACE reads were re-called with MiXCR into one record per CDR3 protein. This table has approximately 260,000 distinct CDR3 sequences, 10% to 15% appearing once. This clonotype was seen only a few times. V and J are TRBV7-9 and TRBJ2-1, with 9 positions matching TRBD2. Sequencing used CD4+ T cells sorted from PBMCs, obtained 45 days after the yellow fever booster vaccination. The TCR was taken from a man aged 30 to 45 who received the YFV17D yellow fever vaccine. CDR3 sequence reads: CASSYSGSQPVEQFF. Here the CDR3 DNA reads TGTGCCAGCAGTTATAGCGGGAGTCAACCGGTTGAGCAGTTCTTC.